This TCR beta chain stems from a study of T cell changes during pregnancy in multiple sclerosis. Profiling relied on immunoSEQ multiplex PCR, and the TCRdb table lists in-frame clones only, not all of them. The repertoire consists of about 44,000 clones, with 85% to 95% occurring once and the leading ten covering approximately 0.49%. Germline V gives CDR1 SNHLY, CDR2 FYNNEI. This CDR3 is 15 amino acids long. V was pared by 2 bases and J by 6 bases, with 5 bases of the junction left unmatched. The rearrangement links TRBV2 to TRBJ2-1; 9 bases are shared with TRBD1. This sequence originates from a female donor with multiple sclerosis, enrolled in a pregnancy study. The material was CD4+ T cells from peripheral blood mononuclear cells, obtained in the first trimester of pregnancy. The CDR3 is CASSEPGQGFNEQFF. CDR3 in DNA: TGTGCCAGCAGTGAACCTGGACAGGGGTTCAATGAGCAGTTCTTC.